This T cell receptor (beta chain) was recorded in a study of T cell clones after liver transplantation. Study overall: Samples came from ITN030ST, which attempted immunosuppression withdrawal within 2 years of liver transplantation. Blood was drawn pre-transplant, before withdrawal, and after full or failed withdrawal. Study-level results: The donor-reactive repertoire was only partly measurable in two subjects, lacking donor cells.

The table came from immunoSEQ multiplex PCR; TCRdb's copy has only in-frame clones and leaves some out. The table records around 110,000 clones, 90% of them present only once. Concerning this clone itself: Its target is unknown.

Unstimulated PBMCs were sorted into CD3+CD4+ and CD3+CD8+ populations. Germline V lookup: CDR1 SEHNR, CDR2 FQNEAQ (reference sequence). This CDR3 has 15 amino acids. V shed 3 bases and J shed 2 bases, with 14 bases lying between them. The source is a human patient who received a liver transplant. The T cells may come from the graft donor. The J gene is TRBJ2-7, the V gene TRBV7-9; either TRBD1 or TRBD2 may supply D (6 bases each). This specimen was CD4+ T cells from blood, taken 12 months after liver transplant. In DNA form, the CDR3 reads TGTGCCAGCAGCTTTGGAGGGGGAGGCACCTACGAGCAGTACTTC. The encoded protein is CASSFGGGGTYEQYF.